This TCR beta chain was observed in a study of blood T cell dynamics during melanoma immunotherapy. Across the study: Patients with metastatic melanoma got pembrolizumab or nivolumab-ipilimumab as first-line care.

Here immunoSEQ multiplex PCR was the method, and the copy in TCRdb shows in-frame clones only, minus some. The sample shows around 5,000 clones, about four fifths of them seen only once. With 1 base removed from V and 0 bases from J, the gap between germline ends came to 10 bases. This CDR3 is 16 amino acids long. The germline V gene has CDR1 LNHNV and CDR2 YYDKDF (reference sequence). The time point denotes: week 3, after first cycle of checkpoint inhibitor. One draw preceded checkpoint blockade; another followed its first cycle at week 3. The sample in question was blood, obtained from a patient treated with checkpoint blockade. This sequence originates from a human donor with melanoma. J is TRBJ1-5 and V is TRBV15, with D unclear. This CDR3 is CATSRGQRYSNQPQHF. For the CDR3, the DNA is TGTGCCACCAGCAGAGGGCAGCGATATAGCAATCAGCCCCAGCATTTT.